Reported below is one T cell receptor (beta chain). What it binds is not known. The authors built TCR beta libraries using iRepertoire HTBI primers and Arm-PCR of CDR3 regions. A single record per CDR3 protein comes from TCRdb applying MiXCR to the multiplex PCR reads. The table shows about 440,000 distinct CDR3 sequences, with more than 12% occurring only once. These data belong to a study of regulatory T cells in long-lasting Graves disease. General study findings and limits: Lower TCR diversity characterized persistent Graves' patients relative to newly diagnosed patients. Persistent disease preferred TRBV28, TRBJ1-2 and TRBJ2-5.

Noted time point: newly diagnosed GD, antithyroid drugs for less than 3 months. PBMCs were the source of the RNA used for TCR sequencing. Trimming pared 2 bases from V and 4 bases from J, leaving 21 bases between. The CDR3 has 19 residues. Germline V lookup: CDR1 KGHSH, CDR2 LQKENI. These data were also reused for a study on T cells in Graves' hyperthyroidism and ophthalmopathy.

The source of this sequence is a woman younger than 45 with Graves disease. The genes are TRBV18 and TRBJ2-6, with D possibly being TRBD2 (5 bases). The sequencing here drew on peripheral blood mononuclear cells (PBMCs), taken at new diagnosis, from a patient treated with antithyroid drugs. The CDR3 loop is CASSPSPGSRRSGANVLTF. CDR3 DNA sequence: TGTGCCAGCTCACCATCTCCGGGATCAAGGCGGTCCGGGGCCAACGTCCTGACTTTC.